The 21 T cell receptor beta chains presented below share a single source sample, sequenced in a study of blood T cell repertoires in COVID-19. Here immunoSEQ multiplex PCR was the method, and the copy in TCRdb shows in-frame clones only, minus some. This sample carries 380,000 or so clones, more than 70% of them seen once, and the ten largest clones take 0.95% to 1.5%. What was sequenced was peripheral blood. These receptors came from a middle-aged man with acute or convalescent COVID-19.

V usage is TRBV5-1 and J usage is TRBJ2-1; 8 positions match TRBD2. Trimming at V came to 0 bases and at J to 6 bases, leaving 8 bases not matched to a gene. CDR3 length: 16 residues. CDR1 is SGHRS, CDR2 YFSETQ, per germline. This CDR3 is CASSLGSPAGVNEQFF. In DNA, the CDR3 is TGCGCCAGCAGCTTGGGGAGTCCAGCGGGAGTCAATGAGCAGTTCTTC.

V gene TRBV7-2 combines with J gene TRBJ2-7, with no clear D. Trimming removed 1 base at V and 5 bases at J, with 12 bases between. The CDR3 runs 14 residues. Germline V CDR1 and CDR2: SGHTA, FQGNSA. CDR3 sequence reads: CASSLDGNTNEQYF. For the CDR3, the DNA is TGTGCCAGCAGCTTAGATGGCAACACCAACGAGCAGTACTTC.

The rearrangement uses TRBV6-1 and TRBJ2-3; 7 nucleotides align to TRBD2. With 3 bases clipped from V and 9 bases from J, the junction kept 9 bases outside the gene matches. CDR3 length: 14 amino acids. Germline V lookup: CDR1 MNHNS, CDR2 SASEGT. The CDR3 loop is CASSDFAGVFTQYF. The CDR3 DNA reads TGTGCCAGCAGTGATTTTGCGGGAGTGTTCACGCAGTATTTT.

The rearrangement uses TRBV24-1 and TRBJ2-2; 7 bases match TRBD1. Trimming took 2 bases from V and 0 from J; bases not matched to a gene: 8. Per germline, CDR1 KGHDR and CDR2 SFDVKD. The CDR3 loop spans 18 amino acids. CDR3 region: CATSDSTGPISNTGELFF. CDR3 bases: TGTGCCACCAGTGATTCGACAGGGCCGATTTCGAACACCGGGGAGCTGTTTTTT.

This clone was counted a single time. The chain carries TRBV5-4 and TRBJ2-2, with a weak D call TRBD1 (6 bases). V lost 0 bases and J lost 4, with 16 bases in between. This CDR3 is built from 17 residues. Germline V CDR1 and CDR2: SGHNT, YYREEE (reference sequence). CDR3 DNA: TGTGCCAGCAGCTTGGTCGGGAACAGGGATGGCACCGGGGAGCTGTTTTTT. This sequence encodes CASSLVGNRDGTGELFF.

The chain has TRBV7-3 and TRBJ2-3; no firm D call. V was cut by 1 base and J by 2 bases, with 10 bases left in between. CDR1 is SGHTA and CDR2 is FQGTGA in the germline V gene. The CDR3 contains 15 residues. CDR3 region: CASSLRPPPTDTQYF. The CDR3 bases are TGTGCCAGCAGCTTAAGGCCGCCTCCCACAGATACGCAGTATTTT.

The chain has TRBV19 and TRBJ2-1; the match to TRBD1 covers 10 bases. V dropped 1 base and J dropped 2; count of bases not matched to a gene: 2. The length of the CDR3 is 16 residues. Germline V gives CDR1 LNHDA, CDR2 SQIVND (reference sequence). The chain's CDR3 is CASSIVGTGAYNEQFF. The DNA of the CDR3 is TGTGCCAGTAGTATAGTAGGGACAGGGGCCTACAATGAGCAGTTCTTC.

The V gene is TRBV6-5, the J gene TRBJ1-1; D gene ambiguous. The germline V and J ends were trimmed by 2 bases and 6 bases, with 10 bases remaining between them. The CDR3 sequence is 13 residues long. Germline CDR1 is MNHEY and CDR2 is SVGAGI. The CDR3 DNA follows: TGTGCCAGCAGTTACGATAGGAGGGCTGAAGCTTTCTTT. Translating gives CASSYDRRAEAFF.

This clone was counted between two and nine times. Other DNA sequences in this specimen translate into the identical CDR3. V gene TRBV27 combines with J gene TRBJ1-1; D possibly corresponds to TRBD1 (5 bases). Trimming cost V 4 bases and J 1 base, with 7 bases left between them. The CDR3 has 13 residues. Germline CDR1 and CDR2: MNHEY and SMNVEV (reference sequence). The CDR3 DNA reads TGTGCCAGCAGTTACAGGAGGAACACTGAAGCTTTCTTT. Translated, it gives CASSYRRNTEAFF.

The rearrangement links TRBV6-5 to TRBJ2-7; 9 bases map to TRBD1. The trim removed 2 bases at V and 4 bases at J, leaving 9 bases unmatched. The CDR3 has 16 amino acids. Germline V gene lookup returns CDR1 MNHEY and CDR2 SVGAGI. CDR3 sequence reads: CASSYARDRDLYEQYF. In DNA, the CDR3 is TGTGCCAGCAGTTACGCGAGGGACAGGGATTTGTACGAGCAGTACTTC.

The genes are TRBV7-2 and TRBJ2-7, with unresolved D. The CDR3 length is 14 residues. V was trimmed by 1 base and J by 6 bases, leaving 13 bases between them. The V gene's germline CDR1 is SGHTA and CDR2 FQGNSA. This CDR3 is CASSLDPASVEQYF. The CDR3, as DNA: TGTGCCAGCAGCTTAGATCCAGCGTCGGTCGAGCAGTACTTC.

This chain links TRBV6-5 with TRBJ2-2; a weak D match, TRBD2 (7 bases). The V gene lost 8 bases and the J gene lost 3 bases, with 13 bases spanning the gap. There are 14 residues in the CDR3. Germline CDR1 is MNHEY and CDR2 is SVGAGI. CDR3 DNA: TGTGCCAGCTGGCGGGGGCGGGACACCGGGGAGCTGTTTTTT. It yields the protein CASWRGRDTGELFF.

V usage is TRBV19 and J usage is TRBJ1-1; TRBD1 aligns across 10 bases. The CDR3 is made up of 17 amino acids. Germline V CDR1 and CDR2: LNHDA, SQIVND (reference sequence). Trimming took 6 bases from V and 3 from J; bases not matched to a gene: 13. The CDR3 nucleotides read TGTGCCAGTAGCCCCATTAGGAGCGGGACAGGGGACACTGAAGCTTTCTTT. It yields the protein CASSPIRSGTGDTEAFF.

The J gene is TRBJ2-7, the V gene TRBV7-9; tentatively, D is TRBD1 (6 bases). The V end was cut by 0 bases, the J end by 4 bases, with 10 bases between. CDR1 is SEHNR and CDR2 is FQNEAQ in the germline V gene (reference sequence). There are 14 residues in the CDR3. The CDR3 DNA sequence: TGTGCCAGCAGCTTAGCCGGACAGTTTTACGAGCAGTACTTC. Protein: CASSLAGQFYEQYF.

The chain uses TRBV10-3 and TRBJ2-7; possible D gene TRBD1, 5 bases. V lost 2 bases, J lost 2 bases, and 10 bases lay in between. This CDR3 spans 14 amino acids. Germline V CDR1 and CDR2: ENHRY, SYGVKD. CDR3 residues: CAISERVRAYEQYF. DNA for the CDR3: TGTGCCATCAGTGAGCGGGTCAGGGCCTACGAGCAGTACTTC.

The genes are TRBV27 and TRBJ2-1; unclear D gene. The CDR3 covers 12 residues. CDR1 and CDR2 from the germline V gene are MNHEY and SMNVEV (reference sequence). This chain's CDR3 is CASSGSYNEQFF. The CDR3 DNA follows: TGTGCGAGCTCCGGCTCCTACAATGAGCAGTTCTTC.

The chain couples TRBV12-3 or TRBV12-4 to TRBJ1-1; 11 bases are a match to TRBD1. V was clipped by 8 bases and J by 11 bases; unmatched bases: 10. The CDR3 consists of 13 residues. The CDR3 DNA follows: TGTGCCAGCGAAGCTGGGACAGGGGGACGGGCTTTCTTT. It specifies CASEAGTGGRAFF.

This chain connects TRBV28 to TRBJ1-5; D is ambiguous. V was shortened by 3 bases and J by 0 bases, with 18 bases between the two germline ends. Germline V CDR1 and CDR2: MDHEN, SYDVKM. This CDR3 contains 18 residues. CDR3 amino acids: CASSFFRGKIGSNQPQHF. The CDR3 nucleotides read TGTGCCAGCAGTTTTTTCCGAGGAAAAATAGGTAGCAATCAGCCCCAGCATTTT.

This chain links TRBV19 with TRBJ2-5; D possibly corresponds to TRBD2 (5 bases). Germline CDR1 and CDR2: LNHDA and SQIVND (reference sequence). Trimming removed 5 bases at V and 5 bases at J, with 18 bases between. The CDR3 extends over 15 amino acids. The CDR3 protein is CASSSDSVYGETQYF. As DNA, the CDR3 is TGTGCCAGTAGTTCGGACTCAGTCTATGGCGAGACCCAGTACTTC.

On this clone: The same CDR3 is also encoded by other DNA sequences in this sample. The chain combines TRBV9 with TRBJ1-4; maybe TRBD1 (5 bases). The CDR3 is made up of 14 amino acids. V lost 3 bases and J 5 bases, leaving 11 bases between the germline ends. CDR1 SGDLS and CDR2 YYNGEE come from the germline V gene. As DNA, the CDR3 is TGTGCCAGCAGCGGCGGGGGGACCAATGAAAAACTGTTTTTT. It specifies CASSGGGTNEKLFF. Full variable domain (remainder filled in from reference TRBV9 and TRBJ1-4): DSGVTQTPKHLITATGQRVTLRCSPRSGDLSVYWYQQSLDQGLQFLIQYYNGEERAKGNILERFSAQQFPDLHSELNLSSLELGDSALYFCASSGGGTNEKLFFGSGTQLSVL.

A few counts support this clone. The chain uses TRBV14 and TRBJ1-2, with no clear D. V lost 0 bases, J lost 6 bases, and 14 bases lay in between. The CDR3 runs 15 residues. Germline-derived CDR1 and CDR2 are SGHDN and FVKESK. The CDR3 spells CASSQDFPTADGYTF. In DNA form, the CDR3 reads TGTGCCAGCAGCCAAGATTTCCCGACGGCGGATGGCTACACCTTC.